This section outlines one T cell receptor beta chain sequence together with its context. The data are from a study of blood T cell repertoires in COVID-19. Turning to the study itself: Donors in the United States, Italy and Spain gave samples during acute or convalescent COVID-19. PBMCs, B-cell-depleted T cells, or T cells provided the cDNA or gDNA that made up the material.

The CDR3 extends over 13 amino acids. The germline V gene has CDR1 SGHAT and CDR2 FQNNGV. V lost 5 bases, J lost 5 bases, and 4 bases stayed unmatched. Methods used by the authors: Reference gene primer amplification gave estimated nucleated cell counts. TCRdb keeps only in-frame clones here, not all; method: immunoSEQ multiplex PCR. The V and J calls and clone size were taken over from that table, and D and trimming were inferred from the DNA. The data contain roughly 200,000 clones, 89% of them singletons. Specimen: peripheral blood. The sequence was collected from a man aged 40-50 years with acute or convalescent COVID-19. The gene calls are TRBV11-2 and TRBJ2-5, with 8 bases identical to TRBD2. In nucleotides, the CDR3 is TGTGCCAGCAGCCCGGGGGGGGAGGAGACCCAGTACTTC. Amino acids: CASSPGGEETQYF.